The clone carrying this T cell receptor (beta chain) appeared a single time. Its antigen is unidentified. The sample originates from a study of Tregs in tolerant kidney transplant recipients. General observations from the study: Tregs expanded with activated donor B cells seemed most donor-specific.

Thawed PBMCs were FACS-sorted into unstimulated CD4+CD25+CD127- regulatory T cells, CD4+CD25- non-regulatory cells, CD4 and CD8 cells. The CDR3 is 15 amino acids. With 5 bases removed from V and 8 bases from J, the gap between germline ends came to 18 bases. Germline CDR1 reads SEHNR; CDR2 reads FQNEAQ (reference sequence). Here immunoSEQ multiplex PCR was the method, and the copy in TCRdb shows in-frame clones only, minus some. The repertoire holds about 240,000 clones, with approximately 83% as singletons. The genes are TRBV7-9 and TRBJ1-4, with D unresolved. This sequence was found in a human donor in good health. Sequenced input: CD4+ T cells from blood. The CDR3 region has the DNA TGTGCCAGCAGCCTTAGTGATGTTCGTCAGGAAAAACTGTTTTTT. Encoded protein: CASSLSDVRQEKLFF.